The 32 T cell receptor beta chains below all came from one sample that was sequenced in a study of T cell changes during pregnancy in multiple sclerosis. Generated by immunoSEQ multiplex PCR, the TCRdb table keeps only in-frame clones and is missing some. Of approximately 20,000 clones listed, roughly 85% are singletons. The sequences come from CD8+ T cells from peripheral blood mononuclear cells, collected in the third trimester of pregnancy. The receptors shown here come from a female donor in good health, enrolled as a control in a pregnancy study.

The chain joins TRBV19 to TRBJ2-5, with unresolved D. Germline CDR1 and CDR2: LNHDA and SQIVND (reference sequence). Between the trimmed V and J ends, which lost 1 base and 0 bases, there was a span of 12 bases. This CDR3 has 16 amino acids. The CDR3 region is CASSIGEDKYQETQYF. CDR3 coding DNA: TGTGCCAGTAGTATAGGTGAGGATAAGTACCAAGAGACCCAGTACTTC.

CDR3 bases: TGTGCCAGCAGCTCGCTGTTTGAGGGGAGGAGCGAGCAGTACTTC. Translated: CASSSLFEGRSEQYF. This chain uses TRBV5-6 with TRBJ2-7, with D maybe TRBD2 (6 bases). This CDR3 spans 15 amino acids. V was shortened by 3 bases and J by 6 bases, with 19 bases between the two germline ends. In germline, CDR1 is SGHDT, CDR2 YYEEEE.

This clone was detected only a few times. Other DNA sequences from this sample encode an identical CDR3 as well. The rearrangement joins TRBV4-2 to TRBJ1-1, with 10 bases aligning to TRBD1. The CDR3 contains 15 residues. Germline CDR1 reads LGHNA; CDR2 reads YNFKEQ. Unmatched junction bases numbered 4, after V lost 1 base and J lost 5 bases. The CDR3 DNA sequence: TGTGCCAGCAGCCAAGCTCGGACAGGGGGAACTGAAGCTTTCTTT. It codes for CASSQARTGGTEAFF.

The CDR3 DNA is TGCAGCGTTGTTTCTAGCGCGACCTACGAGCAGTACTTC. The encoded protein is CSVVSSATYEQYF. The chain couples TRBV29-1 to TRBJ2-5; the D gene is possibly TRBD2 (6 bases). The assigned J gene may be wrong: the sequence end matches TRBJ2-7 better. The CDR3 extends over 13 amino acids. CDR1 is SQVTM, CDR2 ANQGSEA, per germline.

The chain uses TRBV19 and TRBJ2-1; D may be TRBD2 (5 bases). Germline lookup yields CDR1 LNHDA and CDR2 SQIVND (reference sequence). This CDR3 region has 11 residues. With 4 bases removed from V and 7 bases from J, the gap between germline ends came to 5 bases. The CDR3 bases are TGTGCCAGTAGTAGCGGGAATGAGCAGTTCTTC. Protein: CASSSGNEQFF.

V is TRBV5-5 and J is TRBJ2-1, with D uncertain. V lost 2 bases to trimming and J lost 8 bases, with 11 bases between them. Germline V gives CDR1 SGHKS, CDR2 YYEKEE (reference sequence). The CDR3 extends over 13 amino acids. CDR3 region: CASSFKSRDEQFF. In DNA form, the CDR3 reads TGTGCCAGCAGCTTTAAGAGTCGGGATGAGCAGTTCTTC.

J is TRBJ1-3 and V is TRBV7-9, with D unresolved. The germline V gene has CDR1 SEHNR and CDR2 FQNEAQ (reference sequence). The CDR3 loop spans 17 amino acids. V was clipped by 5 bases and J by 0 bases, with 17 bases between them. CDR3 loop: CASSPRYRPTSGNTIYF. For the CDR3, the DNA is TGTGCCAGCAGCCCCAGGTATCGGCCCACCTCTGGAAACACCATATATTTT.

The chain has TRBV5-6 and TRBJ2-7, with D unclear. Trimming pared 0 bases from V and 6 bases from J, leaving 4 bases between. CDR1 SGHDT and CDR2 YYEEEE come from the germline V gene. The CDR3 length is 11 residues. This chain's CDR3 is CASSLGREQYF. As DNA, the CDR3 is TGTGCCAGCAGCTTGGGTCGCGAGCAGTACTTC.

This chain connects TRBV4-3 to TRBJ1-2, with a possible D match to TRBD1 (5 bases). Per the germline V gene, CDR1 is LGHNA and CDR2 is YSLEER. The CDR3 totals 15 residues. V lost 0 bases and J 8 bases, leaving 16 bases between the germline ends. In DNA, the CDR3 is TGCGCCAGCAGCCAAGATCTTTCGGGGGTATTCGGCTACACCTTC. As protein: CASSQDLSGVFGYTF.

The rearrangement joins TRBV7-9 to TRBJ2-7; no clear D gene. V was pared by 5 bases and J by 3 bases, with 8 bases between. This CDR3 region has 12 residues. Germline-derived CDR1 and CDR2 are SEHNR and FQNEAQ (reference sequence). CDR3 amino acids: CASSERYYEQYF. CDR3 DNA: TGTGCCAGCAGCGAGAGATACTACGAGCAGTACTTC.

This clone appeared a single time. The chain joins TRBV7-3 to TRBJ2-1; TRBD2 agrees at 8 bases. CDR3 size: 15 residues. After removal of 4 bases from V and 6 bases from J, the junction contained 8 bases not matched to a gene. Germline values: CDR1 SGHTA, CDR2 FQGTGA. This chain's CDR3 is CASSWRGAGVNEQFF. The CDR3 nucleotides are TGTGCCAGCAGCTGGCGGGGAGCGGGGGTCAATGAGCAGTTCTTC.

The chain carries TRBV28 and TRBJ2-5; TRBD2 matches at 12 bases. The V segment lost 4 bases and the J segment 6 bases; nucleotides outside the gene matches: 6. Per the germline V gene, CDR1 is MDHEN and CDR2 is SYDVKM. The CDR3 extends over 15 amino acids. The CDR3 DNA follows: TGTGCCAGCAGTTCCTCACTAGCGGGGGGACAGACCCAGTACTTC. This codes for CASSSSLAGGQTQYF.

This clone was seen just once. The junction does not match germline at one end; this may be a read error. Other DNA sequences of this sample code for an identical CDR3. J is TRBJ1-1 and V is TRBV7-9; D is unclear. The germline gives CDR1 SEHNR, CDR2 FQNEAQ (reference sequence). The CDR3 has 12 amino acids. The CDR3 spells CASSSGNAEAFF. CDR3 bases: TGCGCCAGCAGCTCGGGGAATGCTGAAGCTTTCTTT.

The chain has TRBV15 and TRBJ1-1; no clear D. CDR3 size: 17 residues. The germline V gene has CDR1 LNHNV and CDR2 YYDKDF (reference sequence). The V gene lost 4 bases and the J gene lost 2 bases, with 20 bases spanning the gap. The CDR3, as DNA: TGTGCCACCAGCACCCCCGCACAGTCTTTTGGAAACACTGAAGCTTTCTTT. Translated, it gives CATSTPAQSFGNTEAFF.

The chain links TRBV4-3 to TRBJ1-2, with 8 nucleotides matching TRBD1. The V gene's germline CDR1 is LGHNA and CDR2 YSLEER. The CDR3 covers 15 residues. V gave up 3 bases and J gave up 0 bases; unmatched junction bases: 3. The CDR3 sequence is CASSQDRAANYGYTF. For the CDR3, the DNA is TGCGCCAGCAGCCAGGACAGGGCAGCTAACTATGGCTACACCTTC.

The V call is TRBV19, the J call TRBJ1-1; the D gene is possibly TRBD1 (6 bases). The CDR3 is made up of 15 amino acids. Germline-derived CDR1 and CDR2 are LNHDA and SQIVND (reference sequence). Trimming left V 5 bases short and J 2 bases short, with 15 bases between. The DNA for the CDR3 is TGTGCCAGTAGTTCGCCGTGGACAGAAAACACTGAAGCTTTCTTT. Translated: CASSSPWTENTEAFF.

CDR3 loop: CASSQAGRGRKNIQYF. For the CDR3, the DNA is TGTGCCAGCAGCCAAGCGGGCAGGGGGCGAAAAAACATTCAGTACTTC. This chain joins TRBV14 and TRBJ2-4, with 8 bases fitting TRBD1. The CDR3 runs 16 residues. CDR1 and CDR2 (germline): SGHDN, FVKESK. With 1 base clipped from V and 4 bases from J, the junction kept 6 bases outside the gene matches. The whole variable domain, filled in from reference TRBV14 and TRBJ2-4, reads EAGVTQFPSHSVIEKGQTVTLRCDPISGHDNLYWYRRVMGKEIKFLLHFVKESKQDESGMPNNRFLAERTGGTYSTLKVQPAELEDSGVYFCASSQAGRGRKNIQYFGAGTRLSVL.

The table lists this clone with a few counts. V usage is TRBV4-1 and J usage is TRBJ1-1; D is ambiguous. The germline V and J ends were trimmed by 1 base and 1 base, with 10 bases remaining between them. Germline V lookup: CDR1 MGHRA, CDR2 YSYEKL. CDR3 size: 15 residues. The CDR3 DNA reads as TGCGCCAGCAGCCAAGTGTGGGGAGGGAACACTGAAGCTTTCTTT. This encodes CASSQVWGGNTEAFF.

The V gene is TRBV2, the J gene TRBJ2-6, with D maybe TRBD1 (6 bases). The CDR3 sequence is 14 residues long. Looked up from germline, CDR1 is SNHLY and CDR2 is FYNNEI. The V end lost 9 bases, the J end lost 2 bases, and 11 bases lay between the germline ends. CDR3 sequence reads: CASTTGTGANVLTF. The CDR3 DNA follows: TGTGCCAGTACAACAGGGACTGGGGCCAACGTCCTGACTTTC.

The chain combines TRBV6-6 with TRBJ2-1, with no clear D. CDR1 and CDR2 (germline): MNHNY, SVGAGI (reference sequence). V was clipped by 5 bases and J by 6 bases, with 8 bases between them. The CDR3 extends over 12 amino acids. The CDR3 DNA reads TGTGCCAGCAGTCAGAGGCGCAATGAGCAGTTCTTC. Residues: CASSQRRNEQFF.

This sequence joins TRBV28 and TRBJ1-4; D unresolved. Trimming shortened V by 2 bases and J by 5 bases, and 6 bases separated the two germline ends. Germline CDR1 and CDR2: MDHEN and SYDVKM. The CDR3 has 13 amino acids. Here the CDR3 reads CASSLSANEKLFF. The CDR3 DNA reads TGTGCCAGCAGTTTAAGCGCGAATGAAAAACTGTTTTTT.

The chain links TRBV4-2 to TRBJ2-7; D is undetermined. This CDR3 spans 12 amino acids. The germline CDR1 and CDR2 sequences are LGHNA and YNFKEQ. The V gene lost 1 base and the J gene lost 4 bases, with 5 bases spanning the gap. The CDR3 DNA reads TGTGCCAGCAGCCAAGGCGTGTACGAGCAGTACTTC. Translated: CASSQGVYEQYF.

The chain links TRBV6-1 to TRBJ1-2; D possibly corresponds to TRBD1 (6 bases). Germline loops: CDR1 MNHNS, CDR2 SASEGT. This CDR3 comprises 13 residues. V lost 6 bases and J 0 bases, leaving 8 bases between the germline ends. In DNA form, the CDR3 reads TGTGCCAGCAGCGGGACACCTAACTATGGCTACACCTTC. Its translation is CASSGTPNYGYTF.

The chain combines TRBV28 with TRBJ2-7; 9 nucleotides align to TRBD1. Germline V CDR1 and CDR2: MDHEN, SYDVKM. The CDR3 runs to 14 residues. Unmatched junction bases numbered 9, after V lost 7 bases and J lost 5 bases. The CDR3 loop is CASISPGQGHEQYF. Written as DNA, the CDR3 is TGTGCCAGCATCTCACCGGGACAGGGTCACGAGCAGTACTTC.

This clone showed up just once. One end of the junction is discordant with germline, which a read error may explain. The J gene is TRBJ2-5, the V gene TRBV7-7; 7 nucleotides align to TRBD1. The CDR3 extends over 15 amino acids. In germline, CDR1 is SSHAT, CDR2 FNYEAQ (reference sequence). In DNA form, the CDR3 reads TGTGCTAGCAGCTTAGGGCAGGGGGAGTTCGAGACCCAGTACTTC. Translated, it gives CASSLGQGEFETQYF.

In its sample, this clone was seen once. The V gene is TRBV4-2, the J gene TRBJ2-3, with no clear D. V shed 3 bases and J shed 6 bases, with 13 bases lying between them. The germline V gene encodes CDR1 LGHNA and CDR2 YNFKEQ. The CDR3 is 14 residues long. The CDR3 sequence: CASSQVLSGDTQYF. CDR3 nucleotides: TGTGCCAGCAGCCAGGTACTCTCCGGGGATACGCAGTATTTT.

This clone appeared once. The chain uses TRBV9 and TRBJ2-7; 9 nucleotides align to TRBD1. The CDR3 is made up of 17 amino acids. Germline trimming cut 4 bases from V and 3 bases from J; bases unmatched to any gene: 14. Germline V lookup: CDR1 SGDLS, CDR2 YYNGEE. CDR3 region: CASSSNLGGQGHYEQYF. The CDR3 DNA is TGTGCCAGCAGCTCTAACCTCGGGGGACAGGGTCACTACGAGCAGTACTTC.

The genes are TRBV9 and TRBJ2-1; 8 nucleotides align to TRBD1. This CDR3 contains 15 residues. In germline, CDR1 is SGDLS, CDR2 YYNGEE. V shed 4 bases, J shed 2 bases, and the junction held 5 bases outside the gene matches. CDR3 nucleotides: TGTGCCAGCAGCACTCGACAGGGGCCCTACAATGAGCAGTTCTTC. Amino acids: CASSTRQGPYNEQFF. Full variable domain (missing parts from reference TRBV9 and TRBJ2-1): DSGVTQTPKHLITATGQRVTLRCSPRSGDLSVYWYQQSLDQGLQFLIQYYNGEERAKGNILERFSAQQFPDLHSELNLSSLELGDSALYFCASSTRQGPYNEQFFGPGTRLTVL.

This chain connects TRBV5-1 to TRBJ2-3; 7 nucleotides align to TRBD1. From germline, CDR1 is SGHRS and CDR2 YFSETQ. This CDR3 has 17 amino acids. V lost 0 bases to trimming and J lost 3 bases; unmatched junction nucleotides: 10. The CDR3 coding sequence is TGCGCCAGCAGCTTGGCCTGGGACAGCCCCAGAACAGATACGCAGTATTTT. Translated, it gives CASSLAWDSPRTDTQYF.

This chain uses TRBV19 with TRBJ2-3; 8 bases match TRBD2. The germline V gene encodes CDR1 LNHDA and CDR2 SQIVND (reference sequence). Losses at the gene ends were 5 bases for V and 0 bases for J; bases not matched to a gene: 7. The CDR3 totals 16 residues. The CDR3 sequence: CASSGVRGESTDTQYF. Written as DNA, the CDR3 is TGTGCCAGTAGTGGTGTGCGGGGGGAGAGCACAGATACGCAGTATTTT.

By share, this clone counts as large. The chain has TRBV18 and TRBJ1-1; D possibly corresponds to TRBD1 (6 bases). Trimming removed 3 bases at V and 0 bases at J, with 11 bases between. The CDR3 has 15 amino acids. The germline gives CDR1 KGHSH, CDR2 LQKENI. The CDR3 coding sequence is TGTGCCAGCTCACCCACAGGGTACATGAACACTGAAGCTTTCTTT. This translates into CASSPTGYMNTEAFF.

The rearrangement uses TRBV2 and TRBJ1-3; 7 nucleotides match TRBD1. Trimming removed 4 bases from V and 0 bases from J; junction bases left unmatched: 3. CDR1 and CDR2 from the germline V gene are SNHLY and FYNNEI. The CDR3 spans 15 residues. In DNA, the CDR3 is TGTGCCAGCAGTGGGGGGACAGACTCTGGAAACACCATATATTTT. It specifies CASSGGTDSGNTIYF. The whole variable domain, remainder taken from reference TRBV2 and TRBJ1-3, is EPEVTQTPSHQVTQMGQEVILRCVPISNHLYFYWYRQILGQKVEFLVSFYNNEISEKSEIFDDQFSVERPDGSNFTLKIRSTKLEDSAMYFCASSGGTDSGNTIYFGEGSWLTVV.